This T cell receptor beta chain appears in the sequencing data of a study of T cells in Graves' hyperthyroidism and ophthalmopathy. Study outcomes and limitations: A model of 13 V-J pairs discriminated ophthalmopathy from stable hyperthyroidism. Ophthalmopathy was identified by the model a median approximately 6.4 months ahead of onset.

The TCR beta CDR3 regions underwent amplification using RNA transcripts as the source. A set of HTBI primers served as the primers for a first-round RT-PCR of the TCR CDR3. TCRdb passed the multiplex PCR reads through MiXCR, listing each CDR3 protein once. In the table there are approximately 510,000 distinct CDR3 sequences, less than 25% of which are singletons. Stable Graves' hyperthyroidism denoted no ophthalmopathy progression over 18 months. Researchers barred patients who had uncontrolled infection, other autoimmune disease, pregnancy or lactation. This clonotype was observed at least ten times. Its antigen remains unidentified. CDR3 size: 18 residues. Germline loops: CDR1 KGHDR, CDR2 SFDVKD. V was clipped by 9 bases and J by 7 bases, with 32 bases between them.

V usage is TRBV24-1 and J usage is TRBJ1-2, with D tentatively TRBD1 (6 bases). The sequence was obtained from a man aged 18 to 30 with Graves' hyperthyroidism. The sample consisted of blood. CDR3 in amino acids: CATGAGFGPKGGWGGYTF. The CDR3 DNA sequence: TGTGCCACCGGGGCAGGTTTCGGACCGAAGGGGGGTTGGGGTGGCTACACCTTC.